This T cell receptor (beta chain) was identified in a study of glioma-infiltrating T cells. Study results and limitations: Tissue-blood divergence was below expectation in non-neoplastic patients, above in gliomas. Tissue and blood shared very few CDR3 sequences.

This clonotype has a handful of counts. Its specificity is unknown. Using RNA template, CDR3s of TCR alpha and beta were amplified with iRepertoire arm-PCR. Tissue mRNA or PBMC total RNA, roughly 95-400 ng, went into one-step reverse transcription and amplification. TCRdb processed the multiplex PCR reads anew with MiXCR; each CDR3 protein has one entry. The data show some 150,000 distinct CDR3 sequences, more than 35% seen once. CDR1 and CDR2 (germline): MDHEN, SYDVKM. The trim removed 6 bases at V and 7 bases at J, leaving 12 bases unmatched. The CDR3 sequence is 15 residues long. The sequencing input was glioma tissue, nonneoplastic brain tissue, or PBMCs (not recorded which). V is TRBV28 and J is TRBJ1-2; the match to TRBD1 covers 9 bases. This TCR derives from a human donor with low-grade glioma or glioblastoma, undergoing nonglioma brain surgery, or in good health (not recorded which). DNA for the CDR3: TGTGCCAGCAGCACACCGGGACAGGGCCTCGGTGGCTACACCTTC. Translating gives CASSTPGQGLGGYTF.